This TCR beta chain was sequenced during a study of T cells in Graves' hyperthyroidism and ophthalmopathy. A remark on this clonotype: Its cognate antigen is unknown.

The V end was cut by 6 bases, the J end by 5 bases, with 25 bases between. Looked up from germline, CDR1 is MGHDK and CDR2 is SYGVNS. The CDR3 totals 17 residues. Every diagnosis used clinical symptoms, serum thyroxine and TRAb, thyroid ultrasound and orbital computed tomography. Study-level findings and limits: Blood shared most expanded thyroid clonotypes above 0.001. In the analysis, a 13 V-J model separated ophthalmopathy from stable hyperthyroidism. Ophthalmopathy onset followed model prediction by a median about six months.

TCR beta CDR3 region amplification was performed from RNA transcripts. When the TCR CDR3 underwent first-round RT-PCR, the HTBI primer set was used. TCRdb reprocessed the multiplex PCR reads with MiXCR, giving one entry per CDR3 protein. The sample consists of about 660,000 distinct CDR3 sequences, just under 45% of them appearing once. Sample: peripheral blood or thyroid tissue (not recorded which). This receptor was taken from an adult man with Graves' disease, either hyperthyroidism or ophthalmopathy (not recorded which). The rearrangement uses TRBV25-1 and TRBJ2-5; D possibly corresponds to TRBD1 (5 bases). The chain's CDR3 is CASRGDRAGRIIETQYF. The CDR3 DNA reads as TGTGCCAGCAGAGGGGATCGGGCAGGGCGCATCATCGAGACCCAGTACTTC.